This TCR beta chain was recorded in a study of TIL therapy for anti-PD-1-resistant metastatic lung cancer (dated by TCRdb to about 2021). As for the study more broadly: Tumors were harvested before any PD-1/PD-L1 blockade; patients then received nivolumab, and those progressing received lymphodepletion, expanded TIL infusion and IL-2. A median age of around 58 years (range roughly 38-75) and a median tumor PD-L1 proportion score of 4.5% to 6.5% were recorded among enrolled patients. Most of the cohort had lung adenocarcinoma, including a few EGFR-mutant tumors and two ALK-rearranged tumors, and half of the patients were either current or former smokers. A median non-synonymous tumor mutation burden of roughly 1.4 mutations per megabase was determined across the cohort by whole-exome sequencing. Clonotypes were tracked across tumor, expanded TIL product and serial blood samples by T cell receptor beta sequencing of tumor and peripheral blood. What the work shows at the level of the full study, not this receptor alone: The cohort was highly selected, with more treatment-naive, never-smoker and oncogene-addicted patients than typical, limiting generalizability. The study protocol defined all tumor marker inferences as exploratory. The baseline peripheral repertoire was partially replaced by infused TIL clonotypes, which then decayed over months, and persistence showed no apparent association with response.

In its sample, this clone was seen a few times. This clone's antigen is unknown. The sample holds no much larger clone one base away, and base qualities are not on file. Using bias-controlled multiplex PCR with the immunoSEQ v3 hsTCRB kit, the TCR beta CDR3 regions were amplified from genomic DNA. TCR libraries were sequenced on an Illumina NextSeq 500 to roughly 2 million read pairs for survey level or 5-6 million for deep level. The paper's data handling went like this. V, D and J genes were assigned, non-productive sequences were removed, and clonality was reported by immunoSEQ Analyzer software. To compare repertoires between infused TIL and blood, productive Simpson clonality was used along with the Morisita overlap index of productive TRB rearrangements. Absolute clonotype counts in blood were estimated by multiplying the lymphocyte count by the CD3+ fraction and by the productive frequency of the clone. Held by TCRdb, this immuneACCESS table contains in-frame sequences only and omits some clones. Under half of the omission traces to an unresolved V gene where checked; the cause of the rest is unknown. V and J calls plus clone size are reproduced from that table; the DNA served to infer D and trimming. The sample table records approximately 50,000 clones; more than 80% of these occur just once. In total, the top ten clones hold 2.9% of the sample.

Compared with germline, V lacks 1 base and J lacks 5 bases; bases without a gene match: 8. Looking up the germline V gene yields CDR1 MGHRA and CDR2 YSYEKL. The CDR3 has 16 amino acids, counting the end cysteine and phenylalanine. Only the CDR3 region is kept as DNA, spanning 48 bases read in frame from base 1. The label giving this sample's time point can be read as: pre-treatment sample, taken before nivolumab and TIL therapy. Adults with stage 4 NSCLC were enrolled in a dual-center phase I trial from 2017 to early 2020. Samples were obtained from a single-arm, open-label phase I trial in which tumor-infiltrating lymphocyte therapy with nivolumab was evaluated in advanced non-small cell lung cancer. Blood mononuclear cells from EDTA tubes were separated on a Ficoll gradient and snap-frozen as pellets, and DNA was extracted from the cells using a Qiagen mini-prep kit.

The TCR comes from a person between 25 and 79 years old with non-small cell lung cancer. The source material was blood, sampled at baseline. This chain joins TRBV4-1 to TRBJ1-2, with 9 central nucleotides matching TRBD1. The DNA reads TGCGCCAGCAGCCAAGGTCGGGACAGGGTTGAATATGGCTACACCTTC. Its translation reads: CASSQGRDRVEYGYTF.